Below, 15 T cell receptor beta chains from the same sample are listed, as sequenced in a study of blood T cell repertoires in COVID-19 (TCRdb year 2020). The library was built by means of the immunoSEQ multiplex PCR assay. Sourced from immuneACCESS, this table was stored by TCRdb with only in-frame sequences that have V and J called. A share of the clones is absent; for the studies checked, an unresolved V gene accounts for under half, and the remainder has no known explanation. The sample data list around 93,000 clones, and about 80% of these were observed just once. 15% to 20% of the sample lies in the top ten. The sequenced sample consisted of peripheral blood. Receptors were obtained from a man older than 75 with acute or convalescent COVID-19.

The genes are TRBV5-1 and TRBJ2-5, with D possibly TRBD1 on 6 matching bases. V was shortened by 1 base and J by 5 bases, with 15 bases between the two germline ends. This CDR3 has 15 residues. Germline loops: CDR1 SGHRS, CDR2 YFSETQ. The CDR3, as DNA: TGCGCCAGCAGCTTGAACGACCGCCAGGGGGAGACCCAGTACTTC. The encoded protein is CASSLNDRQGETQYF.

The rearrangement joins TRBV28 to TRBJ2-4, with D possibly matching TRBD2 (5 bases). In germline, CDR1 is MDHEN, CDR2 SYDVKM. V was trimmed by 3 bases and J by 5 bases, leaving 8 bases between them. The length of the CDR3 is 13 residues. The CDR3 sequence: CASSFPGENIQYF. As DNA, the CDR3 is TGTGCCAGCAGTTTCCCCGGGGAAAACATTCAGTACTTC.

This chain connects TRBV6-5 to TRBJ1-5; 7 bases are a match to TRBD1. This CDR3 spans 13 amino acids. The V gene end was trimmed by 8 bases and the J gene end by 7 bases; junction bases not matched to a gene: 8. CDR1 and CDR2 from the germline V gene are MNHEY and SVGAGI. The CDR3 here is CASGQVRDQPQHF. CDR3 nucleotides: TGTGCCAGCGGACAGGTTAGGGACCAGCCCCAGCATTTT.

This chain links TRBV24-1 with TRBJ2-3; 8 bases map to TRBD2. The CDR3 is 14 residues long. J lost 4 bases, V lost 7 bases, and 6 bases had no gene match. CDR1 KGHDR and CDR2 SFDVKD come from the germline V gene. The CDR3: CATSLYGGADTQYF. The CDR3 nucleotides read TGTGCCACCAGCCTCTACGGGGGGGCAGATACGCAGTATTTT.

The J gene is TRBJ2-2, the V gene TRBV2; 10 bases are shared with TRBD1. This CDR3 is built from 16 residues. Germline CDR1 and CDR2: SNHLY and FYNNEI. V shed 7 bases and J 5 bases; nucleotides not matched to a gene: 10. The CDR3 protein is CASIQGQGTGTGELFF. For the CDR3, the DNA is TGTGCCAGCATCCAGGGACAGGGGACGGGGACCGGGGAGCTGTTTTTT.

V and J are TRBV10-2 and TRBJ1-5; D may be TRBD1 (5 bases). The CDR3 totals 13 residues. Germline values: CDR1 WSHSY, CDR2 SAAADI. Trimming removed 4 bases at V and 6 bases at J, with 10 bases between. The CDR3 spells CASSVSGFQPQHF. The CDR3, as DNA: TGCGCCAGCAGTGTTTCAGGGTTTCAGCCCCAGCATTTT.

The table lists this clone with a count of one. The rearrangement uses TRBV6-5 and TRBJ1-3; D remains ambiguous. The CDR3 totals 15 residues. V lost 4 bases, J lost 7 bases, and 17 bases lay in between. CDR1 and CDR2 (germline): MNHEY, SVGAGI. CDR3 in amino acids: CASSSTRPSRNTIYF. The DNA for the CDR3 is TGTGCCAGCAGTTCGACAAGGCCCTCCAGGAACACCATATATTTT.

This chain connects TRBV7-9 to TRBJ1-3; no reliable D call. V was clipped by 5 bases and J by 4 bases, with 12 bases between them. The CDR3 has 14 residues. The germline V gene has CDR1 SEHNR and CDR2 FQNEAQ (reference sequence). The DNA of the CDR3 is TGTGCCAGCAGCCTCGACTCCGCCGGAAACACCATATATTTT. This sequence encodes CASSLDSAGNTIYF.

The chain has TRBV5-4 and TRBJ2-7, with D possibly being TRBD2 (5 bases). V was cut by 4 bases and J by 4 bases, with 15 bases left in between. The germline CDR1 and CDR2 sequences are SGHNT and YYREEE (reference sequence). This CDR3 region has 14 residues. In nucleotides, the CDR3 is TGTGCCAGCAGCCCGGGCCCAGGACTTTACGAGCAGTACTTC. Residues: CASSPGPGLYEQYF.

The CDR3 DNA reads as TGTGCCAGCAGCCAAGATGGGACAGAGGGGGAGACCCAGTACTTC. It yields the protein CASSQDGTEGETQYF. The chain joins TRBV4-2 to TRBJ2-5; 7 nucleotides line up with TRBD1. This CDR3 comprises 15 residues. Per germline, CDR1 LGHNA and CDR2 YNFKEQ. The V and J ends lost 0 bases and 5 bases, in that order; junction bases with no gene match: 6.

This clone was seen a few times. CDR3 protein: CASSLAGERNIQYF. Here the CDR3 DNA reads TGTGCCAGCAGCTTAGCGGGAGAGCGGAACATTCAGTACTTC. The gene calls are TRBV7-2 and TRBJ2-4; D possibly corresponds to TRBD2 (5 bases). Trimming took off 0 bases at V and 7 bases at J, with 10 bases between the two ends. The V gene's germline CDR1 is SGHTA and CDR2 FQGNSA. The CDR3 consists of 14 residues.

The chain uses TRBV4-3 and TRBJ2-4; no definite D call. The CDR3 totals 17 residues. V was shortened by 4 bases and J by 0 bases, with 16 bases between the two germline ends. Looked up from germline, CDR1 is LGHNA and CDR2 is YSLEER. The CDR3 protein is CASSPSTVGVAKNIQYF. The CDR3 DNA is TGCGCCAGCAGCCCGTCTACCGTAGGAGTAGCCAAAAACATTCAGTACTTC.

The CDR3 here is CASSRDRRRTEAFF. The CDR3 region has the DNA TGTGCCAGTAGCCGGGACAGGCGCAGGACTGAAGCTTTCTTT. The chain joins TRBV19 to TRBJ1-1, with 8 positions matching TRBD1. In germline, CDR1 is LNHDA, CDR2 SQIVND (reference sequence). J gave up 5 bases and V 6 bases, and 8 bases lay outside the gene matches. This CDR3 contains 14 residues.

The V gene is TRBV2, the J gene TRBJ1-5; 7 positions match TRBD1. This CDR3 region has 15 residues. The V and J ends lost 6 bases and 0 bases, in that order; junction bases with no gene match: 5. Germline lookup yields CDR1 SNHLY and CDR2 FYNNEI. The CDR3 nucleotides read TGTGCCAGCAGAAGACAGGGAACTAGCAATCAGCCCCAGCATTTT. Protein: CASRRQGTSNQPQHF.

J is TRBJ1-1 and V is TRBV2, with a tentative D call TRBD1 (6 bases). Trimming removed 8 bases from V and 5 bases from J, with 18 bases in between. Germline V gene lookup returns CDR1 SNHLY and CDR2 FYNNEI. This CDR3 has 14 amino acids. The CDR3 DNA reads as TGTGCCAGCGGCCCGCAGGGGTTCGTAACTGAAGCTTTCTTT. This sequence encodes CASGPQGFVTEAFF.